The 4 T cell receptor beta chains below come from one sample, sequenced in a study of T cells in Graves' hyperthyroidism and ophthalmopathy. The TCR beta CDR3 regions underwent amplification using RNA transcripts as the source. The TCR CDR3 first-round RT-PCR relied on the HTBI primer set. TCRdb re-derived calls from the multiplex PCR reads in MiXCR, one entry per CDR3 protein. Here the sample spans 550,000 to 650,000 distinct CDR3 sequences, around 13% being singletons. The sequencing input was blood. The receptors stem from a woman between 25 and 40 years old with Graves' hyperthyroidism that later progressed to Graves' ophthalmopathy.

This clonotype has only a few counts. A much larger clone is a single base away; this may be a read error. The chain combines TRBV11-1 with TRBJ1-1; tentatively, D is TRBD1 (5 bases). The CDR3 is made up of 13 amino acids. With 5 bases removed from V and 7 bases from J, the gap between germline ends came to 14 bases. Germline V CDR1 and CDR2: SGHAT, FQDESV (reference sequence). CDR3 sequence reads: CASSLQRDLEAFF. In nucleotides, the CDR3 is TGTGCCAGCAGCCTCCAGAGGGACCTTGAAGCTTTCTTT.

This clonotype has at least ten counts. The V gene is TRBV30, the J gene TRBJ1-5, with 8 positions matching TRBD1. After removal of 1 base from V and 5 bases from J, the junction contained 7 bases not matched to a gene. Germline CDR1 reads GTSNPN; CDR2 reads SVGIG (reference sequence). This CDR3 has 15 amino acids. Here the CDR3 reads CAWSARTGSYQPQHF. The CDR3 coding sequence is TGTGCCTGGAGTGCACGGACAGGGAGCTATCAGCCCCAGCATTTT.

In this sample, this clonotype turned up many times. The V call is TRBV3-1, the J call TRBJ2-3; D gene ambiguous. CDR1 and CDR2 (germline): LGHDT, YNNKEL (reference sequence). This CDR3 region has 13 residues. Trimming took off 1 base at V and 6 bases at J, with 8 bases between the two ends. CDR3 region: CASSQATGDTQYF. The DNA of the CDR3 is TGTGCCAGCAGCCAAGCTACGGGTGATACGCAGTATTTT.

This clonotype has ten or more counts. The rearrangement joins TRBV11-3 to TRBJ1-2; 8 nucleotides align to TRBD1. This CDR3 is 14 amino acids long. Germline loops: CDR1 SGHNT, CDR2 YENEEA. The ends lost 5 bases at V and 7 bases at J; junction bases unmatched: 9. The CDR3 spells CASSPGQGVGGYTF. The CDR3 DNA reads TGTGCCAGCAGCCCTGGACAGGGAGTTGGTGGCTACACCTTC.